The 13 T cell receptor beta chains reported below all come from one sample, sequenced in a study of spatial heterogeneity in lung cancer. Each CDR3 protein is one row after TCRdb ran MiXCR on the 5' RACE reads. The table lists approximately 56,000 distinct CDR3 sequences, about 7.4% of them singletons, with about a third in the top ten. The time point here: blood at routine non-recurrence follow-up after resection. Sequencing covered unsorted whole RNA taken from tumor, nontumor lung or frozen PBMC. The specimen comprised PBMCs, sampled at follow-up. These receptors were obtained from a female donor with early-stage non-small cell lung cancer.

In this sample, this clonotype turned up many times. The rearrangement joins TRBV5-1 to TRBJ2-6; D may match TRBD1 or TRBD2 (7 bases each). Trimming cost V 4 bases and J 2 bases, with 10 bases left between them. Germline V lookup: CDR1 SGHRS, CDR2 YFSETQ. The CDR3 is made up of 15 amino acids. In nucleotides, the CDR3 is TGCGCCAGCAGCCCAGGGGGGGCTGGGGCCAACGTCCTGACTTTC. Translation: CASSPGGAGANVLTF.

CDR3 sequence reads: CASSSKLAGALTDTQYF. The CDR3, as DNA: TGTGCCAGCAGCTCCAAACTAGCGGGGGCCTTAACAGATACGCAGTATTTT. The genes are TRBV7-2 and TRBJ2-3, with 11 bases lining up with TRBD2. Germline V gene lookup returns CDR1 SGHTA and CDR2 FQGNSA. The J segment lost 3 bases and the V segment lost 4 bases, leaving 9 bases of the junction unmatched. The length of the CDR3 is 17 residues.

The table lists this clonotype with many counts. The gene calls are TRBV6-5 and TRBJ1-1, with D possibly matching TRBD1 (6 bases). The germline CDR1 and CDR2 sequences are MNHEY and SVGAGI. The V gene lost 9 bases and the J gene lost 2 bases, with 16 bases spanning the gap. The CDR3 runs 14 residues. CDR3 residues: CASGNREGNTEAFF. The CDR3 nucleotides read TGTGCCAGTGGGAACAGGGAGGGAAACACTGAAGCTTTCTTT.

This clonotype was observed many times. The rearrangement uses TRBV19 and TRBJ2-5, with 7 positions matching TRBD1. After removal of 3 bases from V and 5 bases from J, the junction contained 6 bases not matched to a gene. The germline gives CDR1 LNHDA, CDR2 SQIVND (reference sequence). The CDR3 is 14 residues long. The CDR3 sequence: CASSIRQGWETQYF. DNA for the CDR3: TGTGCCAGTAGTATCCGACAGGGATGGGAGACCCAGTACTTC.

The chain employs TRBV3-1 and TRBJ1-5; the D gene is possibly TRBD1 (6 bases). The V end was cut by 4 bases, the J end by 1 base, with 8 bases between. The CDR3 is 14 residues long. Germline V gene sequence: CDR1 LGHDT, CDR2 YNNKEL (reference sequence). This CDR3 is CASSLGHSNQPQHF. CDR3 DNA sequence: TGTGCCAGCAGCCTGGGACACAGCAATCAGCCCCAGCATTTT.

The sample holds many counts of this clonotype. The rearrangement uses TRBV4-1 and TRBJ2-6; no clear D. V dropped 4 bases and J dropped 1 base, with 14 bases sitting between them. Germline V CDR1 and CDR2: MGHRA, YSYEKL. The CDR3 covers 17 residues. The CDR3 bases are TGCGCCAGCAGCCCTAAAGGGCCCAGGTCTGGGGCCAACGTCCTGACTTTC. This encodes CASSPKGPRSGANVLTF.

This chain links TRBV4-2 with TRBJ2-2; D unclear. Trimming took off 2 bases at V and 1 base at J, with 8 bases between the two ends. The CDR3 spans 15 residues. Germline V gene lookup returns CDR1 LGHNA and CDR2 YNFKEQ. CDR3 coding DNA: TGTGCCAGCAGCCAACGGTCTGTGAACACCGGGGAGCTGTTTTTT. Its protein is CASSQRSVNTGELFF.

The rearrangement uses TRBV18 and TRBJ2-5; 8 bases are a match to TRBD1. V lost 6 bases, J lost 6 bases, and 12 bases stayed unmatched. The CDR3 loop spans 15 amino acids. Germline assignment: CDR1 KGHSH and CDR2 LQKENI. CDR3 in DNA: TGTGCCAGCTCCCTCGGGACAGGTCATGGCAAGACCCAGTACTTC. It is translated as CASSLGTGHGKTQYF.

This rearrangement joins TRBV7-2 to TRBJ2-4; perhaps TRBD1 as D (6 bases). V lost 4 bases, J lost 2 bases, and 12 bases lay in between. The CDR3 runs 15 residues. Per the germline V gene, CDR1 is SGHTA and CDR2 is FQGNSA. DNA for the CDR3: TGTGCCAGCAGCTCCAACAGGGCATCCAAAAACATTCAGTACTTC. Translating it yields CASSSNRASKNIQYF.

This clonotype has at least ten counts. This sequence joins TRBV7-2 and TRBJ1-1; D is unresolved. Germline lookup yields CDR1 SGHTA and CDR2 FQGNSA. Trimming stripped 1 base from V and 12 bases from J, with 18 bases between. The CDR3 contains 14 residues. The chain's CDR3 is CASSLVFGSGVPFF. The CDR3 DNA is TGTGCCAGCAGCTTAGTATTCGGCTCAGGTGTGCCTTTCTTT.

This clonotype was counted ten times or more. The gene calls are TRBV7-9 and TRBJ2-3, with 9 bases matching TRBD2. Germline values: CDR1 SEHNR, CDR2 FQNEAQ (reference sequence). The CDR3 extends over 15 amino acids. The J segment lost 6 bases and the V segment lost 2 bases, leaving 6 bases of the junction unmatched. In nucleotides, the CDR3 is TGTGCCAGCAGCTTACCGGGGACTAGCCAGGATACGCAGTATTTT. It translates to CASSLPGTSQDTQYF.

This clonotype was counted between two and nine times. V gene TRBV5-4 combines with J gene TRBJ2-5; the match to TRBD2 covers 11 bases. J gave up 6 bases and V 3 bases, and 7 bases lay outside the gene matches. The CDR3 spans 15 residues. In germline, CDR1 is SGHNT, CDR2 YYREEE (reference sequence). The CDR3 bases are TGTGCCAGCAGCTATAGCGGGGGGGAAAGGAAGACCCAGTACTTC. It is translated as CASSYSGGERKTQYF.

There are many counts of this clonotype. CDR3 residues: CASSLSTGSSGPQHF. Here the CDR3 DNA reads TGTGCCAGCAGTTTATCCACAGGGTCAAGCGGGCCCCAGCATTTT. The chain employs TRBV27 and TRBJ1-5; TRBD1 is a possible D gene (6 bases). Looked up from germline, CDR1 is MNHEY and CDR2 is SMNVEV (reference sequence). The CDR3 is made up of 15 amino acids. V was pared by 0 bases and J by 9 bases, with 15 bases between.